This TCR beta chain was sequenced during a study of blood T cell repertoires in COVID-19. Study-level information: Acute and convalescent COVID-19 specimens originated in the United States, Italy and Spain.

The CDR3 runs 11 residues. V was cut by 5 bases and J by 4 bases, with 6 bases left in between. Looked up from germline, CDR1 is MNHNY and CDR2 is SVGAGI (reference sequence). The table came from immunoSEQ multiplex PCR; TCRdb's copy has only in-frame clones and leaves some out. The data contain some 250,000 clones, 88% of them singletons. The receptor was isolated from a human donor in a cohort sampled during active COVID-19. V gene TRBV6-6 combines with J gene TRBJ2-7; the D gene is possibly TRBD1 (5 bases). The sequenced sample consisted of peripheral blood. CDR3 in amino acids: CASSTGYEQYF. CDR3 DNA sequence: TGTGCCAGCAGTACAGGATACGAGCAGTACTTC.